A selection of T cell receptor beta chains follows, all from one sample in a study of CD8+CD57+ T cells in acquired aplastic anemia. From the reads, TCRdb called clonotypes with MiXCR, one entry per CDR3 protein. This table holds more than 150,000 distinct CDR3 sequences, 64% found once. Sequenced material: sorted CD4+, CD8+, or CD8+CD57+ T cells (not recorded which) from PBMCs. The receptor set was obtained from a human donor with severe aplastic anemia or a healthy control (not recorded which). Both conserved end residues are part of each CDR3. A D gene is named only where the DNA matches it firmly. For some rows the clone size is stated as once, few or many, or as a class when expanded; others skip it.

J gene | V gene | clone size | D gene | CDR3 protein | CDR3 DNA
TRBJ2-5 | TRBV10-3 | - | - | CASSRYGSGTETQYF | TGTGCCAGCAGCCGGTATGGTAGCGGTACTGAGACCCAGTACTTC
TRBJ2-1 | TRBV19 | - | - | CASSMRVSYNEQFF | TGTGCCAGTAGTATGAGGGTGTCCTACAATGAGCAGTTCTTC
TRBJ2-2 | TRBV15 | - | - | CATNGELFF | TGTGCCACCAACGGGGAGCTGTTTTTT
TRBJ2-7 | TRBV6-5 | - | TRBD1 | CAKGTRGYEQYF | TGTGCCAAAGGAACCAGGGGGTACGAGCAGTACTTC
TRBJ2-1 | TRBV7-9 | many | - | CASGMHEQFF | TGTGCCAGCGGTATGCATGAGCAGTTCTTC
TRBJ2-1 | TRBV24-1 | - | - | CATSDRLSPYNEQFF | TGTGCCACCAGTGATCGACTATCGCCCTACAATGAGCAGTTCTTC
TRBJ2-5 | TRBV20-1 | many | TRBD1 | CSAYDRDRVGETQYF | TGCAGTGCCTACGACCGGGACAGGGTGGGAGAGACCCAGTACTTC
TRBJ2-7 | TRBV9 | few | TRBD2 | CASSPRVAGYEQYF | TGTGCCAGCAGCCCCCGGGTAGCGGGCTACGAGCAGTACTTC
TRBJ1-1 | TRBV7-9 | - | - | CASSLLGSGRNTEAFF | TGTGCCAGCAGCTTACTCGGTTCAGGGAGGAACACTGAAGCTTTCTTT
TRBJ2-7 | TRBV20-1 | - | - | CSAAWNYEQYF | TGCAGTGCGGCATGGAACTACGAGCAGTACTTC
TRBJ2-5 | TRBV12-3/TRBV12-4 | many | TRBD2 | CASSSTGTSVETQYF | TGTGCCAGCAGTTCAACCGGGACTAGTGTAGAGACCCAGTACTTC
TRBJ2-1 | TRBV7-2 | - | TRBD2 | CASSLVGLAGGRVDTQFF | TGTGCCAGCAGCCTCGTGGGTTTGGCGGGGGGGCGTGTAGATACGCAGTTCTTC
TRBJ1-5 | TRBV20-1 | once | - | CSAADFNSNQPQHF | TGCAGTGCAGCCGACTTCAATAGCAATCAGCCCCAGCATTTT
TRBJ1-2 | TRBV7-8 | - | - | CASSLVATKYGYTF | TGTGCCAGCAGCTTAGTCGCGACGAAATATGGCTACACCTTC
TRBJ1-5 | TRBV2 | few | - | CASSDKDRSNQPQHF | TGTGCCAGCAGTGATAAAGACAGGAGCAATCAGCCCCAGCATTTT
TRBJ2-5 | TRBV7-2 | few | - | CASRLNLQETQYF | TGTGCCAGCAGACTTAACCTCCAGGAGACCCAGTACTTC
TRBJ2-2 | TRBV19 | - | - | CASSARGTANTGELFF | TGTGCCAGTAGTGCACGGGGGACAGCGAACACCGGGGAGCTGTTTTTT
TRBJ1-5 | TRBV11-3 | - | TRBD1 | CASSLQDRGRGNQPQHF | TGTGCCAGTAGTTTGCAGGACAGGGGGAGGGGAAATCAGCCCCAGCATTTT
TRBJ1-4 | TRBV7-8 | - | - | CASSPTPPEKLFF | TGTGCCAGCAGCCCAACTCCCCCTGAAAAACTGTTTTTT
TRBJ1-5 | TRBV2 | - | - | CASSEGAPYQPQHF | TGTGCCAGCAGTGAAGGGGCTCCGTATCAGCCCCAGCATTTT
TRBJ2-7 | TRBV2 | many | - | CASSAGQSFYEQYF | TGTGCCAGCAGTGCCGGGCAGAGCTTCTACGAGCAGTACTTC
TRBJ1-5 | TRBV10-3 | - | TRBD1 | CAIKPGQGAQPQHF | TGTGCCATCAAACCGGGACAGGGAGCTCAGCCCCAGCATTTT
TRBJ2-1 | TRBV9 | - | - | CASSVDPGPSTIGQFF | TGTGCCAGCAGCGTAGATCCCGGGCCCTCTACGATTGGGCAGTTCTTC
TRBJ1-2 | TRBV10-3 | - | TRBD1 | CATDDRAYNYGYTF | TGTGCCACCGACGACAGGGCCTATAACTATGGCTACACCTTC
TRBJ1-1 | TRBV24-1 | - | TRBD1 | CATSMDRCTEAFF | TGTGCCACCAGCATGGACAGGTGCACTGAAGCTTTCTTT
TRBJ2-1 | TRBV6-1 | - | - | CASSAGLTGSSYNEQFF | TGTGCCAGCAGTGCGGGGTTAACAGGGAGCTCCTACAATGAGCAGTTCTTC
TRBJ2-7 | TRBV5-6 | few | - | CASSSRDIAYEQYF | TGTGCCAGCAGCTCCCGGGACATCGCCTACGAGCAGTACTTC
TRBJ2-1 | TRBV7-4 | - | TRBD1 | CASSFPGQGEGEQFF | TGTGCCAGCAGTTTCCCCGGACAGGGTGAAGGGGAGCAGTTCTTC
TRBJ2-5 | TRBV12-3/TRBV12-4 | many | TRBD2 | CASSFSASGGWETQYF | TGTGCCAGCAGTTTCTCGGCTAGCGGTGGTTGGGAGACCCAGTACTTC
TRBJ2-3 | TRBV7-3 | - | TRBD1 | CASSLTPGTVTDTQYF | TGTGCCAGCAGCCTCACACCCGGGACAGTCACAGATACGCAGTATTTT
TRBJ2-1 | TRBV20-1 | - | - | CSAPRVAAGNEQFF | TGCAGTGCTCCTAGGGTAGCGGCCGGCAATGAGCAGTTCTTC
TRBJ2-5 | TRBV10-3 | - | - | CAISESGREGTQYF | TGTGCCATCAGTGAGTCTGGGCGCGAGGGGACCCAGTACTTC
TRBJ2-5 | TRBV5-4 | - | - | CASSVAVQETQYF | TGTGCCAGCAGCGTAGCGGTACAAGAGACCCAGTACTTC
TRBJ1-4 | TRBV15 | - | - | CATSRVLGQRKLLF | TGTGCTACCAGCAGAGTACTGGGGCAGAGAAAACTGCTTTTT
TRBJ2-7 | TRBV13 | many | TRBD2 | CASSLSLAGGPEQYF | TGTGCCAGCAGCCTCTCTCTAGCGGGGGGGCCCGAGCAGTACTTC
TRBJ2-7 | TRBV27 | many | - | CASSFSLGSYEQYF | TGTGCCAGCAGTTTCTCCTTGGGCAGCTACGAGCAGTACTTC
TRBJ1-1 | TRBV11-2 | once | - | CASRTMTDITTEAFF | TGTGCTAGCAGGACTATGACAGACATTACCACTGAAGCTTTCTTT
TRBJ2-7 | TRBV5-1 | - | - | CASRQVTPGEQYF | TGCGCCAGCCGACAAGTGACTCCGGGGGAGCAGTACTTC
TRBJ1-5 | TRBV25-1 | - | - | CASSEYRAGGATEGGSQPQHF | TGTGCCAGCAGTGAATATCGTGCTGGGGGGGCGACAGAGGGAGGTTCGCAGCCCCAGCATTTT
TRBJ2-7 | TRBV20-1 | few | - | CSAGGSAYEQYF | TGCAGTGCCGGGGGCAGCGCCTACGAGCAGTACTTC
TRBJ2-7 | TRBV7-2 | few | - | CASSVEGYEQYF | TGTGCCAGCAGCGTAGAGGGGTACGAGCAGTACTTC
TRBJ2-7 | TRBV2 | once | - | CASSPARGQTYEQYF | TGCGCCAGCAGCCCCGCTCGCGGGCAGACCTACGAGCAGTACTTC
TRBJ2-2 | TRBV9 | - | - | CASSTVLGPTGELFF | TGTGCCAGCAGCACCGTTTTAGGCCCCACCGGGGAGCTGTTTTTT
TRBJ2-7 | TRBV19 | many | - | CASRAGVSEQYF | TGTGCCAGTAGGGCAGGGGTGAGCGAGCAGTACTTC
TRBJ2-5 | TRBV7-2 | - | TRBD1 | CASSGWDRVPLCPDQETQYF | TGTGCCAGCAGCGGGTGGGACAGGGTTCCCTTGTGTCCTGACCAAGAGACCCAGTACTTC